The clone carrying this T cell receptor beta chain was detected a few times. The antigen is undetermined. Assay used: immunoSEQ multiplex PCR; TCRdb lists only in-frame clones, some missing. This sample carries about 19,000 clones, 90% of them seen once, and the ten largest clones take 45% to 50%. Per germline, CDR1 LNHDA and CDR2 SQIVND (reference sequence). The V gene lost 5 bases and the J gene lost 10 bases, with 14 bases spanning the gap. There are 12 residues in the CDR3. The data were taken from a study of OX40 agonist ivuxolimab in advanced cancers. Overall study context: Ivuxolimab was delivered to patients intravenously every 2 weeks at doses spanning 0.01 to 10 mg/kg. Age averaged around 60 years (range about 23 to 85), and more than 80% were male. The study, taken as a whole, reports: Clones of CD4+ and CD8+ blood T cells grew by week 6 at doses of 0.1 to 3.0 mg/kg. There were, on average, more expanded clones in CD8+ T cells than in CD4+.

This clonotype originated in an adult with an advanced solid tumor such as melanoma, head and neck, liver or kidney cancer. The V call is TRBV19, the J call TRBJ1-1; D may be TRBD1 (5 bases). Sequenced material: CD4+ or CD8+ T cells sorted from blood, taken in a trial of the OX40 agonist ivuxolimab. The DNA of the CDR3 is TGTGCCAGTAGTTGGGCCTCCCAGGGAGCTTTCTTT. This encodes CASSWASQGAFF.